The 17 T cell receptor beta chains below come from one sample, sequenced in a study of blood T cell repertoires in COVID-19. The data were produced by immunoSEQ multiplex PCR, yet TCRdb's version contains in-frame clones alone and is incomplete. Here the sample spans about 190,000 clones, 82% being singletons. Sequencing was done on a sample of PBMCs or T cells enriched from blood (not recorded which). These receptors were obtained from a woman aged 60 to 75 with acute COVID-19.

The rearrangement uses TRBV7-8 and TRBJ1-1, with D perhaps TRBD1 (5 bases). The germline V gene has CDR1 SGHVS and CDR2 FQNEAQ. The V end was cut by 5 bases, the J end by 11 bases, with 15 bases between. The CDR3 covers 12 residues. CDR3 in amino acids: CASSPRPAGAFF. CDR3 in DNA: TGTGCCAGCAGCCCTCGGCCCGCAGGGGCTTTCTTT.

This chain joins TRBV20-1 and TRBJ2-7; 8 nucleotides match TRBD2. The junction had 3 bases not matched to a gene; V was cut back by 3 bases and J by 2 bases. Germline CDR1 and CDR2: DFQATT and SNEGSKA (reference sequence). The CDR3 sequence is 13 residues long. The CDR3 loop reads CSASNSGAYEQYV. CDR3 coding DNA: TGCAGTGCTAGTAATAGCGGGGCCTACGAGCAGTACGTC.

The rearrangement links TRBV2 to TRBJ2-5; no firm D call. V lost 6 bases and J 7 bases, leaving 12 bases between the germline ends. The germline CDR1 and CDR2 sequences are SNHLY and FYNNEI. The CDR3 is 12 residues long. DNA of the CDR3: TGTGCCAGCAGGAGGCGGCTCTGGACCCAGTACTTC. It codes for CASRRRLWTQYF.

This chain links TRBV19 with TRBJ1-2, with D possibly being TRBD1 (6 bases). Germline CDR1 LNHDA, CDR2 SQIVND (reference sequence). V dropped 0 bases and J dropped 3 bases, with 17 bases sitting between them. CDR3 length equals 17 residues. CDR3 protein: CASSIDPARGRDYGYTF. CDR3 coding DNA: TGTGCCAGTAGTATAGATCCCGCCAGGGGCAGGGACTATGGCTACACCTTC.

In its sample, this clone was seen a few times. The rearrangement joins TRBV5-1 to TRBJ2-7, with 9 bases matching TRBD2. The germline V gene encodes CDR1 SGHRS and CDR2 YFSETQ. The CDR3 runs to 14 residues. V lost 2 bases to trimming and J lost 1 base; unmatched junction nucleotides: 1. The chain's CDR3 is CASSLAGGSYEQYV. Written as DNA, the CDR3 is TGCGCCAGCAGCTTAGCGGGGGGTTCCTACGAGCAGTACGTC.

This clone was observed once. A junction boundary mismatches the germline segment, possibly from a read error. The rearrangement uses TRBV12-5 and TRBJ1-5; D is possibly TRBD1 (5 bases). Germline CDR1 LGHNT, CDR2 FRNRAP. The CDR3 is 19 residues long. As DNA, the CDR3 is TGTGCTTGTGGCCCGGGGGGGAGCGCTTCAAACCCTGCCCTACAGCCCCAGCATTTT. This translates into CACGPGGSASNPALQPQHF.

This clone was found once. CDR3 nucleotide sequence: TGTGCCAGCAGCCTGCGGCTAGCGGGCGCCGCGAATGAGCAGTTCTTC. This sequence encodes CASSLRLAGAANEQFF. The rearrangement joins TRBV3-1 (or the pseudogene TRBV3-2) to TRBJ2-1, with TRBD2 matching 8 bases. The CDR3 totals 16 residues. Germline CDR1 LGHDT, CDR2 YNNKEL (reference sequence). J lost 7 bases, V lost 4 bases, and 12 bases had no gene match.

The chain is built from TRBV7-2 and TRBJ2-5; TRBD2 matches 9 bases. Per the germline V gene, CDR1 is SGHTA and CDR2 is FQGNSA. The CDR3 consists of 16 residues. Losses at the gene ends were 5 bases for V and 4 bases for J; bases not matched to a gene: 11. The CDR3 reads CASSPYRGGATETQYF. The CDR3 DNA is TGTGCCAGCAGCCCCTACCGCGGGGGGGCCACAGAGACCCAGTACTTC.

The chain couples TRBV6-5 to TRBJ1-2, with unresolved D. Trimming took off 3 bases at V and 6 bases at J, with 11 bases between the two ends. There are 13 residues in the CDR3. CDR1 MNHEY and CDR2 SVGAGI come from the germline V gene. CDR3 sequence: CASSYSPSNGYTF. The CDR3 DNA reads as TGTGCCAGCAGTTATAGTCCTAGCAATGGCTACACCTTC.

This chain's CDR3 is CASRKDRGQGEAFF. The CDR3 DNA reads TGTGCCAGCAGAAAGGACAGGGGGCAGGGTGAAGCTTTCTTT. This chain connects TRBV7-2 to TRBJ1-1; 11 positions agree with TRBD1. There are 14 residues in the CDR3. The V and J ends lost 6 bases and 7 bases, in that order; junction bases with no gene match: 7. Germline CDR1 reads SGHTA; CDR2 reads FQGNSA.

The J gene is TRBJ1-3, the V gene TRBV7-2; no reliable D call. The CDR3 covers 14 residues. Germline CDR1 reads SGHTA; CDR2 reads FQGNSA. With 3 bases removed from V and 2 bases from J, the gap between germline ends came to 8 bases. The DNA for the CDR3 is TGTGCCAGCAGCTTGTCGTCAGCTGGAAACACCATATATTTT. Its protein product is CASSLSSAGNTIYF.

The chain employs TRBV7-9 and TRBJ2-3, with TRBD2 as a possible D gene (6 bases). The CDR3 length is 16 residues. The V and J ends lost 5 bases and 1 base respectively, with 16 bases between them. Germline CDR1 is SEHNR and CDR2 is FQNEAQ (reference sequence). CDR3 sequence reads: CASSPRGAIGTDTQYF. In nucleotides, the CDR3 is TGTGCCAGCAGCCCACGCGGGGCTATTGGCACAGATACGCAGTATTTT.

This clone came up a few times. The chain couples TRBV12-3 or TRBV12-4 to TRBJ2-7, with D unresolved. The CDR3 runs to 12 residues. Trimming pared 6 bases from V and 4 bases from J, leaving 10 bases between. The DNA of the CDR3 is TGTGCCAGCAGCGTAGATTCTTACGAGCAGTACGTC. Protein product: CASSVDSYEQYV.

The V call is TRBV4-2, the J call TRBJ1-1; D is perhaps TRBD1 (6 bases). Between the trimmed V and J ends, which lost 3 bases and 1 base, there was a span of 15 bases. Germline CDR1 LGHNA, CDR2 YNFKEQ. The CDR3 runs 16 residues. CDR3 protein: CASSQEQGLGNTEAFF. CDR3 in DNA: TGTGCCAGCAGCCAGGAACAGGGCCTTGGGAACACTGAAGCTTTCTTT.

This chain uses TRBV19 with TRBJ2-7; D might be TRBD2 (6 bases). Germline V lookup: CDR1 LNHDA, CDR2 SQIVND (reference sequence). This CDR3 spans 15 amino acids. Trimming removed 4 bases at V and 2 bases at J, with 15 bases between. The CDR3 DNA follows: TGTGCCAGTAGTAACTATGGGACTCTAGCCTACGAGCAGTACTTC. This gives the protein CASSNYGTLAYEQYF.

This clone turned up a few times. The chain combines TRBV9 with TRBJ1-3, with D perhaps TRBD1 (5 bases). Trimming pared 0 bases from V and 3 bases from J, leaving 7 bases between. The germline V gene has CDR1 SGDLS and CDR2 YYNGEE. This CDR3 has 14 residues. The CDR3 reads CASSVARVGNTIYF. In DNA, the CDR3 is TGTGCCAGCAGCGTAGCCAGGGTTGGAAACACCATATATTTT.

The rearrangement links TRBV6-2 or TRBV6-3 to TRBJ1-1; no clear D. CDR3 length: 17 residues. Germline V gene data show CDR1 as MNHEY and CDR2 as SVGEGT. V was trimmed by 5 bases and J by 3 bases, leaving 22 bases between them. In nucleotides, the CDR3 is TGTGCCAGCAGTACCCAAACGGGAGCGGGTGTACACACTGAAGCTTTCTTT. As protein: CASSTQTGAGVHTEAFF.